These 23 T cell receptor beta chains were sequenced from one sample in a study of CD8 T cells in Susac syndrome (dated by TCRdb to the late 2010s). The library was produced with the immunoSEQ multiplex PCR assay. RNA was extracted using the RNeasy kit, and about 0.5 to 1 ug of the RNA was reverse transcribed with random hexamers. TCRdb took the public reads, trimmed them with fastp at Q25, ran MiXCR for clone calling and kept in-frame beta chains. Rows with one shared CDR3 protein collapse into an entry with the most common genes and DNA. Across this sample there are about 210,000 distinct CDR3 sequences, with 95% seen only once. The ten largest make up 0.075% to 0.095% of the sample. Sequenced: CD4+ T cells from PBMCs. The receptor set was obtained from a human donor with multiple sclerosis.

A single count supports this clonotype. The chain carries TRBV5-1 and TRBJ2-1; D not resolved. The CDR3 is 16 residues long. Germline V gene data show CDR1 as SGHRS and CDR2 as YFSETQ. V was shortened by 4 bases and J by 7 bases, with 21 bases between the two germline ends. The CDR3 DNA sequence: TGCGCCAGCAGCCCACACCCCTCTTTGACGGAGAATGAGCAGTTCTTC. This sequence encodes CASSPHPSLTENEQFF.

The chain has TRBV25-1 and TRBJ2-7, with 8 nucleotides matching TRBD2. J was trimmed by 3 bases and V by 3 bases; bases with no gene match: 4. The CDR3 consists of 14 residues. CDR1 and CDR2 from the germline V gene are MGHDK and SYGVNS. The CDR3 DNA reads as TGTGCCAGCAGTGATACGGGGGGGAACTACGAGCAGTACTTC. Its translation is CASSDTGGNYEQYF.

V is TRBV15 and J is TRBJ2-1; D gene uncertain. This CDR3 comprises 15 residues. Germline V gives CDR1 LNHNV, CDR2 YYDKDF (reference sequence). The V end lost 1 base, the J end lost 0 bases, and 7 bases lay between the germline ends. The CDR3 sequence is CATSRVLFSYNEQFF. The CDR3 DNA follows: TGTGCCACCAGCAGAGTACTGTTCTCCTACAATGAGCAGTTCTTC.

The genes are TRBV20-1 and TRBJ2-5; 8 positions match TRBD2. CDR3 length: 15 amino acids. Germline V gene sequence: CDR1 DFQATT, CDR2 SNEGSKA (reference sequence). Trimming cost V 2 bases and J 4 bases; bases outside gene matches: 9. DNA for the CDR3: TGCAGTGCTAGAATAACCGGGAGGGCACGAGAGACCCAGTACTTC. This gives the protein CSARITGRARETQYF.

The chain links TRBV18 to TRBJ2-1; 9 bases map to TRBD2. CDR1 is KGHSH and CDR2 is LQKENI in the germline V gene. CDR3 length: 15 residues. J gave up 2 bases and V 6 bases, and 5 bases lay outside the gene matches. CDR3 amino acids: CASSVTSGPYNEQFF. In nucleotides, the CDR3 is TGTGCCAGCTCGGTGACTAGCGGACCCTACAATGAGCAGTTCTTC.

This chain links TRBV6-1 with TRBJ1-5; maybe TRBD1 (5 bases). The CDR3 is 15 residues long. The V end was cut by 0 bases, the J end by 5 bases, with 11 bases between. Per the germline V gene, CDR1 is MNHNS and CDR2 is SASEGT. The CDR3, as DNA: TGTGCCAGCAGTGAAGCCGGGGGGGGACATCAGCCCCAGCATTTT. This encodes CASSEAGGGHQPQHF.

V usage is TRBV20-1 and J usage is TRBJ2-1, with 8 bases identical to TRBD2. The CDR3 is 17 residues long. The V gene end was trimmed by 4 bases and the J gene end by 1 base; junction bases not matched to a gene: 12. Per the germline V gene, CDR1 is DFQATT and CDR2 is SNEGSKA (reference sequence). The CDR3 DNA follows: TGCAGTGCTAACCTCCTTGGGGCGGGAGGATCCTACAATGAGCAGTTCTTC. Protein: CSANLLGAGGSYNEQFF.

The rearrangement links TRBV7-3 to TRBJ2-3, with no clear D. CDR1 is SGHTA, CDR2 FQGTGA, per germline. The CDR3 has 14 amino acids. V lost 0 bases, J lost 6 bases, and 10 bases lay in between. The CDR3 sequence is CASSLTARVDTQYF. CDR3 DNA: TGTGCCAGCAGCTTAACTGCCCGGGTGGATACGCAGTATTTT.

In DNA, the CDR3 is TGTGCCAGCAGTTTCGTTTTGAGGAGCGGGAGGGCCGGTGAGCAGTTCTTC. Translated: CASSFVLRSGRAGEQFF. This chain links TRBV27 with TRBJ2-1; 10 positions agree with TRBD2. The CDR3 is made up of 17 amino acids. The J segment lost 9 bases and the V segment lost 3 bases, leaving 14 bases of the junction unmatched. CDR1 is MNHEY and CDR2 is SMNVEV in the germline V gene (reference sequence).

The rearrangement uses TRBV29-1 and TRBJ2-1, with TRBD2 matching over 7 bases. The CDR3 is made up of 14 amino acids. The junction had 9 bases not matched to a gene; V was cut back by 6 bases and J by 4 bases. Germline CDR1 and CDR2: SQVTM and ANQGSEA. Here the CDR3 reads CSVQTSLGYNEQFF. In DNA form, the CDR3 reads TGCAGCGTCCAGACTAGCCTTGGGTACAATGAGCAGTTCTTC.

The CDR3 spells CASSQYSSARGIQYF. In nucleotides, the CDR3 is TGTGCCAGCAGCCAATATTCTAGCGCCCGGGGCATTCAGTACTTC. This chain uses TRBV3-1 with TRBJ2-4; perhaps TRBD2 as D (6 bases). The V and J ends lost 2 bases and 9 bases respectively, with 17 bases between them. This CDR3 has 15 amino acids. Germline V gene data show CDR1 as LGHDT and CDR2 as YNNKEL (reference sequence).

The chain carries TRBV24-1 and TRBJ2-5; 10 bases agree with TRBD1. This CDR3 has 14 residues. The germline V gene has CDR1 KGHDR and CDR2 SFDVKD. Unmatched junction bases numbered 3, after V lost 7 bases and J lost 2 bases. The chain's CDR3 is CATRTGGRQETQYF. The CDR3, as DNA: TGTGCCACCAGGACAGGGGGCCGTCAAGAGACCCAGTACTTC.

This clonotype came up once. The chain has TRBV28 and TRBJ2-3, with D possibly called TRBD1 or TRBD2 (5 bases each). Trimming took off 5 bases at V and 2 bases at J, with 20 bases between the two ends. Germline lookup yields CDR1 MDHEN and CDR2 SYDVKM. There are 17 residues in the CDR3. CDR3 sequence: CASSTPLGLGDTDTQYF. CDR3 sequence (DNA): TGTGCCAGCAGTACCCCTTTGGGCTTGGGGGACACAGATACGCAGTATTTT. The full variable domain, completed using reference TRBV28 and TRBJ2-3, is DVKVTQSSRYLVKRTGEKVFLECVQDMDHENMFWYRQDPGLGLRLIYFSYDVKMKEKGDIPEGYSVSREKKERFSLILESASTNQTSMYLCASSTPLGLGDTDTQYFGPGTRLTVL.

The table lists this clonotype with a count of one. This chain links TRBV20-1 with TRBJ2-7; 8 bases match TRBD1. Trimming cost V 5 bases and J 1 base; bases outside gene matches: 7. CDR1 and CDR2 from the germline V gene are DFQATT and SNEGSKA (reference sequence). CDR3 size: 14 residues. CDR3 region: CSAGQGARSYEQYF. In DNA form, the CDR3 reads TGCAGTGCTGGGCAGGGGGCAAGGTCCTACGAGCAGTACTTC.

The chain links TRBV4-1 to TRBJ1-5; perhaps TRBD1 as D (6 bases). The CDR3 is made up of 14 amino acids. Trimming cost V 5 bases and J 5 bases, with 13 bases left between them. Germline lookup yields CDR1 MGHRA and CDR2 YSYEKL. The CDR3 DNA reads as TGCGCCAGCAGCTACACGACAGGCGATCAGCCCCAGCATTTT. Its translation is CASSYTTGDQPQHF.

This rearrangement joins TRBV29-1 to TRBJ1-1; 7 nucleotides align to TRBD1. The CDR3 has 15 amino acids. In germline, CDR1 is SQVTM, CDR2 ANQGSEA. The V and J ends lost 6 bases and 1 base, in that order; junction bases with no gene match: 11. CDR3: CSVAQTGWGNTEAFF. CDR3 bases: TGCAGCGTGGCCCAGACAGGGTGGGGGAACACTGAAGCTTTCTTT.

The chain is built from TRBV28 and TRBJ1-5; TRBD1 aligns across 7 bases. The CDR3 covers 17 residues. Germline CDR1 is MDHEN and CDR2 is SYDVKM. Trimming at V came to 4 bases and at J to 6 bases, leaving 15 bases not matched to a gene. The CDR3 is CASSSPAGQFVGQPQHF. The CDR3, as DNA: TGTGCCAGCAGTTCTCCCGCGGGACAGTTCGTCGGTCAGCCCCAGCATTTT.

The genes are TRBV12-3 or TRBV12-4 and TRBJ2-3; perhaps TRBD1 as D (5 bases). V lost 5 bases, J lost 5 bases, and 8 bases lay in between. This CDR3 spans 12 amino acids. CDR3 residues: CASSQGIDTQYF. CDR3 DNA: TGTGCCAGCAGTCAGGGAATAGATACGCAGTATTTT.

CDR3 sequence reads: CASSSSPYEQYF. Here the CDR3 DNA reads TGTGCCAGTTCGTCGAGTCCCTACGAGCAGTACTTC. The chain couples TRBV12-3 or TRBV12-4 to TRBJ2-7; no clear D gene. Trimming stripped 9 bases from V and 2 bases from J, with 11 bases between. The CDR3 is 12 amino acids.

The chain recombines TRBV20-1 with TRBJ2-7; 12 positions match TRBD2. Germline V gives CDR1 DFQATT, CDR2 SNEGSKA (reference sequence). This CDR3 has 13 amino acids. The V gene end was trimmed by 6 bases and the J gene end by 3 bases; junction bases not matched to a gene: 3. This CDR3 is CSALAGGLYEQYF. Written as DNA, the CDR3 is TGCAGTGCGCTAGCGGGAGGGCTCTACGAGCAGTACTTC.

The V call is TRBV20-1, the J call TRBJ2-1; D is unresolved. This CDR3 is built from 10 residues. V gave up 3 bases and J gave up 7 bases, with 4 bases separating them. CDR1 and CDR2 from the germline V gene are DFQATT and SNEGSKA (reference sequence). The CDR3 region is CSASRNEQFF. CDR3 nucleotide sequence: TGCAGTGCTAGCCGGAATGAGCAGTTCTTC.

The chain couples TRBV5-1 to TRBJ2-1, with D possibly matching TRBD2 (5 bases). Germline-derived CDR1 and CDR2 are SGHRS and YFSETQ. Trimming pared 2 bases from V and 6 bases from J, leaving 15 bases between. The CDR3 is made up of 15 amino acids. This chain's CDR3 is CASSFRSGSGNEQFF. DNA for the CDR3: TGCGCCAGCAGCTTCCGATCGGGGAGCGGCAATGAGCAGTTCTTC.

This chain joins TRBV29-1 and TRBJ2-3; TRBD2 is a possible D gene (6 bases). Germline CDR1 and CDR2: SQVTM and ANQGSEA. This CDR3 contains 10 residues. The V gene lost 3 bases and the J gene lost 13 bases, with 11 bases spanning the gap. The CDR3 nucleotides read TGCAGCGTTGAGTGGGGACTGGAGTATTTT. Amino acids: CSVEWGLEYF.